Following are 21 T cell receptor beta chains from one sample sequenced in a study of blood T cell repertoires in COVID-19. Profiling relied on immunoSEQ multiplex PCR, and the TCRdb table lists in-frame clones only, not all of them. The repertoire holds about 21,000 clones, with 89% as singletons. The sequenced sample consisted of peripheral blood. These receptors all stem from a human donor in a cohort sampled during active COVID-19.

The rearrangement joins TRBV12-3 or TRBV12-4 to TRBJ1-1; D uncertain. The V end was cut by 1 base, the J end by 4 bases, with 7 bases between. This CDR3 region has 13 residues. This CDR3 reads CASSLGGSTEAFF. In DNA form, the CDR3 reads TGTGCCAGCAGTTTAGGCGGGTCCACTGAAGCTTTCTTT.

This clone was recorded only once. CDR3 protein: CACPRDRTYNEQFF. In DNA, the CDR3 is TGTGCCTGCCCCCGGGACAGGACCTACAATGAGCAGTTCTTC. V and J are TRBV30 and TRBJ2-1; 8 bases map to TRBD1. The V gene's germline CDR1 is GTSNPN and CDR2 SVGIG (reference sequence). The J segment lost 2 bases and the V segment lost 6 bases, leaving 6 bases of the junction unmatched. The CDR3 has 14 residues.

The J gene is TRBJ2-7, the V gene TRBV11-2, with TRBD2 identical over 11 bases. Per the germline V gene, CDR1 is SGHAT and CDR2 is FQNNGV. V lost 2 bases, J lost 5 bases, and 2 bases stayed unmatched. This CDR3 has 14 amino acids. The CDR3 is CASSLKLAGDEQYF. The CDR3 nucleotides are TGTGCCAGCAGCTTAAAACTAGCGGGAGACGAGCAGTACTTC.

V gene TRBV24-1 combines with J gene TRBJ2-6, with a tentative D call TRBD2 (6 bases). The CDR3 spans 19 residues. The V gene lost 8 bases and the J gene lost 0 bases, with 22 bases spanning the gap. CDR1 and CDR2 (germline): KGHDR, SFDVKD. CDR3 sequence (DNA): TGTGCCACCACACGGGAGTTGAGTAGTAGGTGCTCTGGGGCCAACGTCCTGACTTTC. Its translation is CATTRELSSRCSGANVLTF.

The CDR3 reads CASSDGPGADEKLFF. CDR3 nucleotide sequence: TGCGCCAGCAGCGACGGACCAGGGGCGGATGAAAAACTGTTTTTT. The chain is built from TRBV5-1 and TRBJ1-4, with TRBD1 as a possible D gene (6 bases). Trimming took off 4 bases at V and 6 bases at J, with 16 bases between the two ends. CDR1 SGHRS and CDR2 YFSETQ come from the germline V gene. The CDR3 runs to 15 residues. The full variable domain, in which reference TRBV5-1 and TRBJ1-4 provide the parts outside the CDR3, is KAGVTQTPRYLIKTRGQQVTLSCSPISGHRSVSWYQQTPGQGLQFLFEYFSETQRNKGNFPGRFSGRQFSNSRSEMNVSTLELGDSALYLCASSDGPGADEKLFFGSGTQLSVL.

The V and J genes are TRBV6-5 and TRBJ2-7; TRBD2 matches 11 bases. V trimming: 5 bases; J trimming: 3 bases; junction bases outside the gene matches: 3. The CDR3 spans 14 residues. Germline assignment: CDR1 MNHEY and CDR2 SVGAGI. CDR3 in DNA: TGTGCCAGCAGTCCCGGGACTAGCGGCTACGAGCAGTACTTC. Its translation: CASSPGTSGYEQYF.

The sample holds a few counts of this clone. The rearrangement links TRBV6-2 or TRBV6-3 to TRBJ2-3; 9 nucleotides agree with TRBD1. Germline assignment: CDR1 MNHEY and CDR2 SVGEGT. The CDR3 has 16 residues. The V gene end was trimmed by 5 bases and the J gene end by 4 bases; junction bases not matched to a gene: 10. In DNA form, the CDR3 reads TGTGCCAGCAGTCCCCGGGGACAGGGCTTTCCAGATACGCAGTATTTT. Its translation: CASSPRGQGFPDTQYF.

This clone has just one count. The chain uses TRBV2 and TRBJ2-1; D is unresolved. The CDR3 runs 12 residues. Germline CDR1 reads SNHLY; CDR2 reads FYNNEI. Trimming pared 6 bases from V and 1 base from J, leaving 4 bases between. The CDR3 DNA reads TGTGCCAGCAGCCCGTCCTACAATGAGCAGTTCTTC. This codes for CASSPSYNEQFF. Filled out from reference TRBV2 and TRBJ2-1, the complete variable domain reads EPEVTQTPSHQVTQMGQEVILRCVPISNHLYFYWYRQILGQKVEFLVSFYNNEISEKSEIFDDQFSVERPDGSNFTLKIRSTKLEDSAMYFCASSPSYNEQFFGPGTRLTVL.

The count of this clone is one. This rearrangement joins TRBV5-1 to TRBJ2-1; tentatively, D is TRBD1 (6 bases). The V gene lost 0 bases and the J gene lost 10 bases, with 17 bases spanning the gap. The CDR3 length is 15 residues. Per germline, CDR1 SGHRS and CDR2 YFSETQ. DNA of the CDR3: TGCGCCAGCAGCTTGGGACAGGTGTTCCCCCCCGAGCAGTTCTTC. Residues: CASSLGQVFPPEQFF.

The rearrangement joins TRBV28 to TRBJ2-3; 9 bases map to TRBD2. J lost 4 bases, V lost 5 bases, and 10 bases had no gene match. This CDR3 has 16 residues. From germline, CDR1 is MDHEN and CDR2 SYDVKM. CDR3 in amino acids: CASSTTSGLWADTQYF. CDR3 coding DNA: TGTGCCAGCAGTACGACTAGCGGCTTATGGGCAGATACGCAGTATTTT.

This clone has just a few counts. CDR3 in amino acids: CASSSGRNQPQHF. CDR3 nucleotides: TGTGCCAGCAGTTCAGGGCGCAATCAGCCCCAGCATTTT. The V call is TRBV6-5, the J call TRBJ1-5; TRBD1 might be the D (5 bases). CDR3 size: 13 residues. Trimming pared 4 bases from V and 2 bases from J, leaving 6 bases between. In germline, CDR1 is MNHEY, CDR2 SVGAGI.

This chain uses TRBV4-1 with TRBJ2-1; D uncertain. V shed 2 bases and J shed 0 bases, with 11 bases lying between them. CDR1 and CDR2 (germline): MGHRA, YSYEKL. CDR3 size: 16 residues. CDR3 in amino acids: CASSQFDTISYNEQFF. The CDR3 DNA reads TGCGCCAGCAGCCAATTCGACACCATCTCCTACAATGAGCAGTTCTTC.

The chain recombines TRBV28 with TRBJ2-7; 7 bases line up with TRBD1. V lost 5 bases, J lost 2 bases, and 9 bases stayed unmatched. The CDR3 is 15 amino acids. Germline CDR1 MDHEN, CDR2 SYDVKM. In nucleotides, the CDR3 is TGTGCCAGCAGTGCACCGACAGGGATAACCTACGAGCAGTACTTC. This sequence encodes CASSAPTGITYEQYF.

The chain is built from TRBV24-1 and TRBJ1-1; TRBD1 matches at 9 bases. The length of the CDR3 is 14 residues. Germline values: CDR1 KGHDR, CDR2 SFDVKD. The V segment lost 2 bases and the J segment 6 bases; nucleotides outside the gene matches: 3. The CDR3 loop is CATSDSQGAAEAFF. The CDR3 region has the DNA TGTGCCACCAGTGATTCACAGGGGGCGGCTGAAGCTTTCTTT.

The chain employs TRBV19 and TRBJ2-7; 9 bases align to TRBD2. Germline lookup yields CDR1 LNHDA and CDR2 SQIVND (reference sequence). The CDR3 contains 16 residues. The V and J ends lost 0 bases and 3 bases, in that order; junction bases with no gene match: 6. The chain's CDR3 is CASSIDGSGRIYEQYF. CDR3 DNA sequence: TGTGCCAGTAGTATAGATGGGAGCGGGAGGATCTACGAGCAGTACTTC.

The CDR3 coding sequence is TGTGCCAGCTCACCACCGTCCCAGGGCGAGGCCCAGTACTTC. It is translated as CASSPPSQGEAQYF. The gene calls are TRBV18 and TRBJ2-5; D perhaps matches TRBD1 (5 bases). V was clipped by 0 bases and J by 9 bases, with 14 bases between them. The length of the CDR3 is 14 residues. Germline assignment: CDR1 KGHSH and CDR2 LQKENI.

This chain links TRBV11-2 with TRBJ2-1; 10 bases fit TRBD2. V gave up 2 bases and J gave up 7 bases; unmatched junction bases: 5. Germline loops: CDR1 SGHAT, CDR2 FQNNGV. This CDR3 is built from 15 residues. The CDR3 here is CASSLSGREGNEQFF. The CDR3 coding sequence is TGTGCCAGCAGCTTAAGCGGGAGGGAGGGGAATGAGCAGTTCTTC.

The gene calls are TRBV28 and TRBJ1-4; D is possibly TRBD1 (6 bases). This CDR3 is built from 15 residues. In germline, CDR1 is MDHEN, CDR2 SYDVKM. Trimming took 3 bases from V and 3 from J, leaving 11 bases between them. The CDR3 DNA reads TGTGCCAGCAGTTTTCGACAGGAAGCTAATGAAAAACTGTTTTTT. Its translation: CASSFRQEANEKLFF.

The chain is built from TRBV5-6 and TRBJ2-1, with D possibly TRBD1 on 5 matching bases. V was clipped by 0 bases and J by 2 bases, with 12 bases between them. The CDR3 spans 16 residues. Per germline, CDR1 SGHDT and CDR2 YYEEEE. The CDR3 sequence is CASSLGQWGPYNEQFF. CDR3 sequence (DNA): TGTGCCAGCAGCTTGGGGCAGTGGGGCCCCTACAATGAGCAGTTCTTC.

This chain connects TRBV5-8 to TRBJ1-5; D remains ambiguous. This CDR3 spans 13 amino acids. V lost 3 bases to trimming and J lost 4 bases, with 8 bases between them. The germline gives CDR1 SGHTS, CDR2 YDEGEE. CDR3 DNA sequence: TGTGCCAGCAGCTCCGGACTTAATCAGCCCCAGCATTTT. Translated, it gives CASSSGLNQPQHF.

V usage is TRBV7-3 and J usage is TRBJ2-1; D is uncertain. The V end lost 2 bases, the J end lost 7 bases, and 18 bases lay between the germline ends. The CDR3 is 16 amino acids. Germline V lookup: CDR1 SGHTA, CDR2 FQGTGA. CDR3 amino acids: CASSLYPDGFGNEQFF. The CDR3 DNA is TGTGCCAGCAGCTTATACCCCGACGGGTTTGGTAATGAGCAGTTCTTC.